The TCR beta chain under discussion was sequenced for a study of spatial heterogeneity in lung cancer. The wider study: Matched bulk RNA-seq provided a T cell module score, and TCR transcript counts in tumor regions correlated strongly with it. Study-level findings and limits: Counts that tracked tumor mutation counts were those of expanded intratumoral alpha and beta TCRs.

A unique molecular identifier was attached to every TCR cDNA molecule. A single record per CDR3 protein comes from TCRdb applying MiXCR to the 5' RACE reads. This sample has around 2,400 distinct CDR3 sequences; 5.5% to 7.5% occur once, and the top ten carry 9.1%. Specified time point: sample taken at primary tumor resection. This clonotype is termed medium-sized. Antigen unknown. The CDR3 runs 14 residues. V shed 10 bases, J shed 1 base, and the junction held 9 bases outside the gene matches. CDR1 is MNHEY and CDR2 is SVGAGI in the germline V gene. Specimen: lung tumor tissue, collected at surgery. V and J are TRBV6-5 and TRBJ2-7, with 8 positions matching TRBD2. The clonotype comes from a male donor with early-stage non-small cell lung cancer. The chain's CDR3 is CATNQIAGSYEQYF. CDR3 bases: TGTGCCACCAACCAAATAGCGGGATCCTACGAGCAGTACTTC.